The source of this T cell receptor beta chain is a study of blood T cell repertoires in COVID-19. Study overall: Spain, Italy and the United States supplied samples that represented acute and convalescent COVID-19. The analysed material was cDNA or gDNA that came from T cells, B-cell-depleted T cells, or PBMCs.

The CDR3 is made up of 12 amino acids. Germline V gene lookup returns CDR1 LNHDA and CDR2 SQIVND (reference sequence). V shed 8 bases and J shed 7 bases, with 14 bases lying between them. Per the original methods: Amplification of reference gene primers provided the estimated nucleated cell counts. Method: immunoSEQ multiplex PCR; TCRdb's copy keeps in-frame clones and lacks some. V, J and clone size derive from that table, while D and trimming were established from the DNA sequence. The sample records about 230,000 clones, about 83% being singletons. This chain links TRBV19 with TRBJ1-2, with D possibly TRBD1 on 6 matching bases. The sample consisted of peripheral blood. This receptor was taken from a man between 40 and 49 years old with active or convalescent COVID-19. The CDR3, as DNA: TGTGCCAGTCACTCAGGGGCAACTGGCTACACCTTC. This sequence encodes CASHSGATGYTF.